The present TCR beta chain was sequenced within a study of control samples from healthy donors and cancer patients. Some clones are missing from TCRdb's copy, which holds only in-frame ones; the method was immunoSEQ multiplex PCR. This repertoire shows tens of thousands of clones, more than 90% found once; its top ten account for 0.7% to 0.85%. Per germline, CDR1 LGHDT and CDR2 YNNKEL (reference sequence). The CDR3 is made up of 16 amino acids. V shed 1 base, J shed 4 bases, and the junction held 5 bases outside the gene matches. V is TRBV3-1 (or the pseudogene TRBV3-2) and J is TRBJ2-2; 8 bases align to TRBD1. Sequencing input: PBMCs. The clonotype originates from a man between 25 and 39 years old with colorectal cancer. The CDR3 here is CASSQVSGGGTGELFF. CDR3 nucleotide sequence: TGTGCCAGCAGCCAAGTTTCAGGGGGCGGCACCGGGGAGCTGTTTTTT.